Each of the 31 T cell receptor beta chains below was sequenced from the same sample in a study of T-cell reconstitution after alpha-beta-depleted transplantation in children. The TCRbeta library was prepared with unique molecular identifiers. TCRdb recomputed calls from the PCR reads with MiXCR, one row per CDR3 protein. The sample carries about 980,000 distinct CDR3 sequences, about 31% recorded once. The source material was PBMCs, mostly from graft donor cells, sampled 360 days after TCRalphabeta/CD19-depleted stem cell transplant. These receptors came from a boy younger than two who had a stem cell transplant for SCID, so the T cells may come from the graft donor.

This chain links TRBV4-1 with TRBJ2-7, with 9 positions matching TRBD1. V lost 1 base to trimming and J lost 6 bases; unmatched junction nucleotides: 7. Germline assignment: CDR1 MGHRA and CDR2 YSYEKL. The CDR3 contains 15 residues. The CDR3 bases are TGCGCCAGCAGCCAAGTCTACAGGGGGCGCGTCGAGCAGTACTTC. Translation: CASSQVYRGRVEQYF.

CDR3 sequence: CASSFPRGSQETQYF. DNA for the CDR3: TGTGCCAGCAGTTTCCCCCGAGGGTCTCAAGAGACCCAGTACTTC. The chain recombines TRBV12-3 or TRBV12-4 with TRBJ2-5; TRBD2 might be the D (5 bases). The V end was cut by 3 bases, the J end by 2 bases, with 13 bases between. The CDR3 sequence is 15 residues long.

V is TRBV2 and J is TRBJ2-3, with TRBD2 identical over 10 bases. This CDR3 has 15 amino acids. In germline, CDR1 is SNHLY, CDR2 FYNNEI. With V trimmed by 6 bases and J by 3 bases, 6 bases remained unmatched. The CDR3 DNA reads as TGTGCCAGCAGCCTACTAGCGGGACAGACAGATACGCAGTATTTT. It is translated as CASSLLAGQTDTQYF.

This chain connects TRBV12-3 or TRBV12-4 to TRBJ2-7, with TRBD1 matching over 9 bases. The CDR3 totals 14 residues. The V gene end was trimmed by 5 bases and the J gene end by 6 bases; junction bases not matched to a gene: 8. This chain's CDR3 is CASSSGTGIGEQYF. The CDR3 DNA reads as TGTGCCAGCAGTAGCGGGACAGGGATCGGCGAGCAGTACTTC.

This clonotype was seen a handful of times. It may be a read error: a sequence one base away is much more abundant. The CDR3 sequence: CSARGGAVYEQYF. CDR3 in DNA: TGCAGTGCTAGAGGGGGGGCCGTATACGAGCAGTACTTC. The V and J genes are TRBV20-1 and TRBJ2-7; D tentatively fits TRBD1 or TRBD2 (6 bases each). V lost 1 base, J lost 4 bases, and 11 bases lay in between. CDR1 is DFQATT and CDR2 is SNEGSKA in the germline V gene (reference sequence). The CDR3 has 13 residues.

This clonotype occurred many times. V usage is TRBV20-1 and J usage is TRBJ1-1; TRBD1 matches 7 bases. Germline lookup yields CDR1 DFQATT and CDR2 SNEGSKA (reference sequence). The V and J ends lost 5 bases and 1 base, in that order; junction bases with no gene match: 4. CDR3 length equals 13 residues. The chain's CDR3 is CSASDRANTEAFF. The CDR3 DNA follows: TGCAGTGCTTCTGACAGGGCGAACACTGAAGCTTTCTTT.

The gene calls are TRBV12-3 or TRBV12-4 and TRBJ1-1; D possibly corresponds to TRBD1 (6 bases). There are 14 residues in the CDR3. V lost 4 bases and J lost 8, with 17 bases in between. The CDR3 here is CASSSWTVFKEAFF. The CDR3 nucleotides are TGTGCCAGCAGTTCCTGGACAGTCTTCAAGGAAGCTTTCTTT.

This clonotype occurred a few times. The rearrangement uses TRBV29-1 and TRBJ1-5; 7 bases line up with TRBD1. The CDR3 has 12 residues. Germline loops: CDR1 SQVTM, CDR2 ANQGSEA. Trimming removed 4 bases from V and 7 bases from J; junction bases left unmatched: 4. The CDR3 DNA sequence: TGCAGCGTTGCCACAGGGGACCAGCCCCAGCATTTT. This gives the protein CSVATGDQPQHF.

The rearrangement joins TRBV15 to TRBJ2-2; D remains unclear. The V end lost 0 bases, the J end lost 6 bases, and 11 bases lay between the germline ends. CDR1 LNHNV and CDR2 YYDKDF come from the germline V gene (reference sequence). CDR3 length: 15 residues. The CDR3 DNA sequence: TGTGCCACCAGCAGAGATTATTTAGTGGCCGGGGAGCTGTTTTTT. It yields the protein CATSRDYLVAGELFF. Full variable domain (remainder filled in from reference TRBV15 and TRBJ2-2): DAMVIQNPRYQVTQFGKPVTLSCSQTLNHNVMYWYQQKSSQAPKLLFHYYDKDFNNEADTPDNFQSRRPNTSFCFLDIRSPGLGDTAMYLCATSRDYLVAGELFFGEGSRLTVL.

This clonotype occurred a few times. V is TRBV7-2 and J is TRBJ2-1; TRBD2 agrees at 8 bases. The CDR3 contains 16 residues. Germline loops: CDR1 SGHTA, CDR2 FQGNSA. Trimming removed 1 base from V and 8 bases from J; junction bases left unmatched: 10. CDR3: CASSLVGGATPHEQFF. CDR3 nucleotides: TGTGCCAGCAGCTTAGTCGGGGGGGCAACCCCACATGAGCAGTTCTTC. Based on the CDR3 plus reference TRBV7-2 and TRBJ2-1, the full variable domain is GAGVSQSPSNKVTEKGKDVELRCDPISGHTALYWYRQSLGQGLEFLIYFQGNSAPDKSGLPSDRFSAERTGGSVSTLTIQRTQQEDSAVYLCASSLVGGATPHEQFFGPGTRLTVL.

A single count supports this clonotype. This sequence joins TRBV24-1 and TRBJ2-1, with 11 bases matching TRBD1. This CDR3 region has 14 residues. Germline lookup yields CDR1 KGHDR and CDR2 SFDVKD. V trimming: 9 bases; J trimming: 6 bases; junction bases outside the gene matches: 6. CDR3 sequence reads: CATSRDRGFNEQFF. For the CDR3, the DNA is TGTGCCACCTCCCGGGACAGGGGGTTCAATGAGCAGTTCTTC.

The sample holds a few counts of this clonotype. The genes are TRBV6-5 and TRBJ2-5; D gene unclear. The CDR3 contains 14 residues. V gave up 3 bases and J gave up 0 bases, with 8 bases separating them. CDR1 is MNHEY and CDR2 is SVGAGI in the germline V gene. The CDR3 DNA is TGTGCCAGCAGTTATGATCTGTACCAAGAGACCCAGTACTTC. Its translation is CASSYDLYQETQYF.

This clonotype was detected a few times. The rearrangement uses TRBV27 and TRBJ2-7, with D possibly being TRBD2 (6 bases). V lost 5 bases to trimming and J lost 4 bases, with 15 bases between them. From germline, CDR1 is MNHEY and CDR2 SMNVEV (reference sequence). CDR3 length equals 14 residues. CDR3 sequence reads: CASSPDLGGYEQYF. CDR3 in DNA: TGTGCCAGCAGTCCTGACCTCGGAGGGTACGAGCAGTACTTC.

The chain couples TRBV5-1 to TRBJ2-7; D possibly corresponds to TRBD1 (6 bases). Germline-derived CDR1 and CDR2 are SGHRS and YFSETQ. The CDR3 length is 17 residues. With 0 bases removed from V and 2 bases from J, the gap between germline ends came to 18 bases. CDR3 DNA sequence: TGCGCCAGCAGCTTGGAGCCGTGGCCAGGGGTAACCTACGAGCAGTACTTC. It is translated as CASSLEPWPGVTYEQYF.

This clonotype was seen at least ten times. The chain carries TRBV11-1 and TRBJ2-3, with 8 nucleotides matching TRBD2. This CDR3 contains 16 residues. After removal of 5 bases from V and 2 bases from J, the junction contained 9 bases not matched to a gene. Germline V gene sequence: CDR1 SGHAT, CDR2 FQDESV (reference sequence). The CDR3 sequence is CASSPHAGGDTDTQYF. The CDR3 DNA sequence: TGTGCCAGCAGCCCCCACGCGGGGGGAGACACAGATACGCAGTATTTT.

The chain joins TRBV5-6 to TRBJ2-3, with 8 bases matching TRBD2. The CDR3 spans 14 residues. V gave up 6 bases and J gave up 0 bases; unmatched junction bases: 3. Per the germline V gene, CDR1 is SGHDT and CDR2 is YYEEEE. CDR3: CASMTSVSTDTQYF. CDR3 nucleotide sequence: TGTGCCAGCATGACTAGCGTAAGCACAGATACGCAGTATTTT.

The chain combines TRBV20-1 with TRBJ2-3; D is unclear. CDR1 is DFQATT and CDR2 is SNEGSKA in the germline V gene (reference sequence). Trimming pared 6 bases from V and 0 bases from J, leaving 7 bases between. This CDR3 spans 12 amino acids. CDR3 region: CSATDSTDTQYF. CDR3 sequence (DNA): TGCAGTGCCACGGACAGCACAGATACGCAGTATTTT.

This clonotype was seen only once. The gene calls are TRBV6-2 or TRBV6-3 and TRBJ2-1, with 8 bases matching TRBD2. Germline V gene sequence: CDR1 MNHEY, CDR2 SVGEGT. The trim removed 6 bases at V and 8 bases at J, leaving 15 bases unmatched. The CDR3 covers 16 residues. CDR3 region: CASSRRPGLDTHEQFF. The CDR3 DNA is TGTGCCAGCAGCCGCCGCCCGGGACTAGATACACATGAGCAGTTCTTC.

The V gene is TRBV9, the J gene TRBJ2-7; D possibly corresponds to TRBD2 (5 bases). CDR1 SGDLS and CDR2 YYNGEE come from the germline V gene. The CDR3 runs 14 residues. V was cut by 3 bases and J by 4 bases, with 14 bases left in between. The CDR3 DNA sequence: TGTGCCAGCAGCGAGGGAGAGAAGGTTTACGAGCAGTACTTC. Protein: CASSEGEKVYEQYF.

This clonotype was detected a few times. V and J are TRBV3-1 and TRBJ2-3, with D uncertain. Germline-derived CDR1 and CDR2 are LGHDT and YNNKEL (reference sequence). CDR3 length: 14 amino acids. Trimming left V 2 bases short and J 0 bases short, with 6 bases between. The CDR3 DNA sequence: TGTGCCAGCAGCCAAACAGCTAGCACAGATACGCAGTATTTT. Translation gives CASSQTASTDTQYF.

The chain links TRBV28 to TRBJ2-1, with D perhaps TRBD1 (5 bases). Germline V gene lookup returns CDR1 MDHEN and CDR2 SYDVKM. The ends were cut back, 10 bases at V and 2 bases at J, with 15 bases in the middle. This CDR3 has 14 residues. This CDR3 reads CATSPGYPYNEQFF. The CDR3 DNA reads TGTGCCACATCCCCAGGGTATCCCTACAATGAGCAGTTCTTC.

The CDR3, as DNA: TGTGCCAGCAGAAGGACGGGAGAGACCCAGTACTTC. Its translation is CASRRTGETQYF. The chain carries TRBV7-9 and TRBJ2-5; D not resolved. Germline assignment: CDR1 SEHNR and CDR2 FQNEAQ (reference sequence). Trimming stripped 6 bases from V and 4 bases from J, with 9 bases between. This CDR3 contains 12 residues.

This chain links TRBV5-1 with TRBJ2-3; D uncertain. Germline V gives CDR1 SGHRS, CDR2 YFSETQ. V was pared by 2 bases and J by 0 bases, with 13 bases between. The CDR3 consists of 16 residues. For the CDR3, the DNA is TGCGCCAGCAGCTTTCTCGATGGCGGTAGCACAGATACGCAGTATTTT. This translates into CASSFLDGGSTDTQYF. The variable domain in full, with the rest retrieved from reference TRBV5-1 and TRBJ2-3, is KAGVTQTPRYLIKTRGQQVTLSCSPISGHRSVSWYQQTPGQGLQFLFEYFSETQRNKGNFPGRFSGRQFSNSRSEMNVSTLELGDSALYLCASSFLDGGSTDTQYFGPGTRLTVL.

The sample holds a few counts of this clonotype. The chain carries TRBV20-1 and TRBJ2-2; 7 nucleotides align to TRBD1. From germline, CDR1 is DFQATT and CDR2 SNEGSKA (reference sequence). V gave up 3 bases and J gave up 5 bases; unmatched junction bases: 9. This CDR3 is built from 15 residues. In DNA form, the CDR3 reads TGCAGTGCTAGCCAGGGGGAGAGGGGAACCGGGGAGCTGTTTTTT. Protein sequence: CSASQGERGTGELFF.

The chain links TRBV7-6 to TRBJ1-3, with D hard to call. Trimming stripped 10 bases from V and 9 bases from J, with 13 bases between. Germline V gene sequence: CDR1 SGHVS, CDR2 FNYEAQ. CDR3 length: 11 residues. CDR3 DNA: TGTGCCACCTACCGACTTGTCACCATATATTTT. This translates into CATYRLVTIYF.

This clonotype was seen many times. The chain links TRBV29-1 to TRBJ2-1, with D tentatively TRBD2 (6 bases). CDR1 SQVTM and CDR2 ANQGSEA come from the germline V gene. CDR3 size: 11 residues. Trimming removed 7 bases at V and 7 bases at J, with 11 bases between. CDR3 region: CSAPGLNEQFF. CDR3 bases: TGCAGCGCTCCAGGACTAAATGAGCAGTTCTTC.

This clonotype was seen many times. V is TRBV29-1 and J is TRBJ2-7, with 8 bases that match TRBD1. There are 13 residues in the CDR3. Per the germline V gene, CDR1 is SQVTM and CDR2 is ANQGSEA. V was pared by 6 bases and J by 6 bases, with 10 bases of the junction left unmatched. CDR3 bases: TGCAGCGTCGTAAAACAGGGGGGAGCCGAGCAGTACTTC. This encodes CSVVKQGGAEQYF.

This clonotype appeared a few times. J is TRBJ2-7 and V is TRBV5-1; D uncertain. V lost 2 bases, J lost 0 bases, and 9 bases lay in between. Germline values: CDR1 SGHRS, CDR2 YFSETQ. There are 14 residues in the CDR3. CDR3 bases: TGCGCCAGCAGCTTCGGCTCGATCTCCTACGAGCAGTACTTC. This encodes CASSFGSISYEQYF. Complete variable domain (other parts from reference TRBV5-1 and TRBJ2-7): KAGVTQTPRYLIKTRGQQVTLSCSPISGHRSVSWYQQTPGQGLQFLFEYFSETQRNKGNFPGRFSGRQFSNSRSEMNVSTLELGDSALYLCASSFGSISYEQYFGPGTRLTVT.

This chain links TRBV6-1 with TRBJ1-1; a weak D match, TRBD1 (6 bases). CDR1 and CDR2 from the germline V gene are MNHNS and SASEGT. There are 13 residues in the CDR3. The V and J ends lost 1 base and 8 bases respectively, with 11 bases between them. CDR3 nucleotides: TGTGCCAGCAGTGAAGTATACGACAGGGAAGCTTTCTTT. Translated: CASSEVYDREAFF.

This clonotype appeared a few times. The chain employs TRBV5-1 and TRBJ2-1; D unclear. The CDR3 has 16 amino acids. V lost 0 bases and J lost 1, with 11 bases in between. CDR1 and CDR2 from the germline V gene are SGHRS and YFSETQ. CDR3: CASSLGHTSSYNEQFF. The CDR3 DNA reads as TGCGCCAGCAGCTTGGGCCATACCTCTTCCTACAATGAGCAGTTCTTC.

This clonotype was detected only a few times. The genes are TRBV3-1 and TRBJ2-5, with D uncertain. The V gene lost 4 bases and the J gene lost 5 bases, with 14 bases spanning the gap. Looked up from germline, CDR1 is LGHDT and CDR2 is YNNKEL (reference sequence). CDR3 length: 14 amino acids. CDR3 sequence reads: CASSPGPDVETQYF. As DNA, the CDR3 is TGTGCCAGCAGCCCGGGCCCCGATGTTGAGACCCAGTACTTC.